This T cell receptor (beta chain) appears in the sequencing data of a study of cytomegalovirus exposure and HLA in healthy donors. The study, taken as a whole, reports: Earlier results showed most TCR beta V segments being productive about 90% or about 30% of the time. A reported reduction in N-insertions relative to the roughly 710-donor mean was seen in an Asian-associated ancestry cluster in a later analysis.

This clone turned up a few times. Antigen: not known. Germline V gene data show CDR1 as MGHRA and CDR2 as YSYEKL. CDR3 length: 16 amino acids. The junction had 13 bases not matched to a gene; V was cut back by 4 bases and J by 5 bases. The study ran its PCR with 60 Vbeta and 13 Jbeta primers. The authors' processing: Per a later analysis, the number of unique TCR beta chains was approximately 73 million, of which around 10 million were shared. The method was immunoSEQ multiplex PCR; TCRdb's version includes in-frame clones alone and lacks a portion of them. The V and J calls and clone size were taken over from that table, and D and trimming were inferred from the DNA. The data hold approximately 160,000 clones, with about 70% observed a single time.

The V gene is TRBV4-1, the J gene TRBJ2-5, with 7 bases identical to TRBD2. This sequence originates from a woman aged 40 to 50 in good health and CMV-seropositive. The sequencing sample was made of PBMCs. Written as DNA, the CDR3 is TGCGCCAGCAGCCCCTTGGGTAAAGCGGGGAAGGAGACCCAGTACTTC. It specifies CASSPLGKAGKETQYF.